Following are 13 T cell receptor beta chains from one sample sequenced in a study of blood T cell repertoires in COVID-19. Using immunoSEQ multiplex PCR, the repertoire was profiled, and TCRdb retains in-frame clones only, with some absent. The sample lists under 150,000 clones; about 87% were seen once. The sequenced sample consisted of peripheral blood. These receptor sequences come from a human donor in a cohort sampled during active COVID-19.

This chain joins TRBV10-3 and TRBJ1-6, with TRBD1 identical over 9 bases. Per the germline V gene, CDR1 is ENHRY and CDR2 is SYGVKD. V was pared by 3 bases and J by 14 bases, with 11 bases of the junction left unmatched. The CDR3 is made up of 15 amino acids. CDR3 residues: CAISDLGQGSAALHF. In DNA form, the CDR3 reads TGTGCCATCAGTGACTTGGGACAGGGTTCAGCGGCCCTCCACTTT.

The chain couples TRBV7-6 to TRBJ2-2, with 7 bases fitting TRBD1. V trimming: 6 bases; J trimming: 5 bases; junction bases outside the gene matches: 12. The germline CDR1 and CDR2 sequences are SGHVS and FNYEAQ. The CDR3 contains 16 residues. The CDR3 here is CASSLPGQTLTGELFF. The CDR3 DNA reads as TGTGCCAGCAGTTTGCCGGGACAGACACTTACCGGGGAGCTGTTTTTT.

V gene TRBV18 combines with J gene TRBJ2-5; no firm D call. The CDR3 has 13 residues. From germline, CDR1 is KGHSH and CDR2 LQKENI. Between the trimmed V and J ends, which lost 0 bases and 5 bases, there was a span of 7 bases. CDR3: CASSPPMAETQYF. CDR3 sequence (DNA): TGTGCCAGCTCACCACCGATGGCTGAGACCCAGTACTTC. Together with reference TRBV18 and TRBJ2-5, the CDR3 gives the full variable domain: NAGVMQNPRHLVRRRGQEARLRCSPMKGHSHVYWYRQLPEEGLKFMVYLQKENIIDESGMPKERFSAEFPKEGPSILRIQQVVRGDSAAYFCASSPPMAETQYFGPGTRLLVL.

This clone came up once. V is TRBV19 and J is TRBJ1-6, with D possibly being TRBD1 (5 bases). The ends were cut back, 7 bases at V and 6 bases at J, with 13 bases in the middle. The CDR3 is made up of 14 amino acids. CDR1 is LNHDA and CDR2 is SQIVND in the germline V gene (reference sequence). The CDR3 region has the DNA TGTGCCAGTAAGGCCACAGGATTTAATTCACCCCTCCACTTT. Protein product: CASKATGFNSPLHF.

V is TRBV5-1 and J is TRBJ2-3, with D unresolved. Germline-derived CDR1 and CDR2 are SGHRS and YFSETQ. Trimming removed 7 bases from V and 2 bases from J, with 14 bases in between. CDR3 length: 14 amino acids. The CDR3 coding sequence is TGCGCCAGCCGCCCTGATCCACTCACAGATACGCAGTATTTT. Encoded protein: CASRPDPLTDTQYF.

The chain recombines TRBV7-8 with TRBJ2-7; possibly TRBD2 for D (5 bases). This CDR3 has 13 residues. Looked up from germline, CDR1 is SGHVS and CDR2 is FQNEAQ. Between the trimmed V and J ends, which lost 5 bases and 6 bases, there was a span of 14 bases. This chain's CDR3 is CASSLNDGGEQYF. CDR3 nucleotides: TGTGCCAGCAGCCTGAACGACGGAGGCGAGCAGTACTTC.

The chain couples TRBV6-5 to TRBJ2-7, with a weak D call TRBD2 (5 bases). CDR3 length equals 16 residues. Germline values: CDR1 MNHEY, CDR2 SVGAGI. Trimming stripped 0 bases from V and 0 bases from J, with 12 bases between. CDR3 in DNA: TGTGCCAGCAGTTACTCGATGGTCGGAGGCTCCTACGAGCAGTACTTC. Translation gives CASSYSMVGGSYEQYF.

The chain couples TRBV23-1 to TRBJ1-2; the match to TRBD1 covers 7 bases. TRBV23-1 is given ORF status, its function remaining uncertain. Losses at the gene ends were 8 bases for V and 2 bases for J; bases not matched to a gene: 11. The CDR3 totals 15 residues. The CDR3 is CASEPGTDQNYGYTF. The CDR3 nucleotides read TGCGCCAGCGAACCAGGGACAGACCAAAACTATGGCTACACCTTC.

A single count supports this clone. The rearrangement links TRBV7-2 to TRBJ1-4, with 10 bases matching TRBD1. The CDR3 runs 16 residues. Trimming took 0 bases from V and 7 from J; bases not matched to a gene: 5. CDR1 is SGHTA and CDR2 is FQGNSA in the germline V gene. CDR3: CASSLARGQGSEKLFF. Here the CDR3 DNA reads TGTGCCAGCAGCTTAGCGAGGGGACAGGGGTCTGAAAAACTGTTTTTT.

The V gene is TRBV7-2, the J gene TRBJ2-3; maybe TRBD2 (6 bases). This CDR3 is built from 16 residues. Trimming cost V 5 bases and J 1 base, with 16 bases left between them. Germline loops: CDR1 SGHTA, CDR2 FQGNSA. The CDR3 loop reads CASSPKRTIRTDTQYF. CDR3 nucleotides: TGTGCCAGCAGCCCCAAGAGGACTATCCGCACAGATACGCAGTATTTT.

This clone was observed a few times. The rearrangement uses TRBV18 and TRBJ2-7; tentative D call: TRBD2 (6 bases). This CDR3 is 14 amino acids long. With 6 bases removed from V and 3 bases from J, the gap between germline ends came to 15 bases. Germline-derived CDR1 and CDR2 are KGHSH and LQKENI. The CDR3 spells CASSQGTGSYEQYF. The CDR3 coding sequence is TGTGCCAGCTCTCAAGGGACTGGCAGCTACGAGCAGTACTTC. The entire variable domain, with the rest obtained from reference TRBV18 and TRBJ2-7, is as follows: NAGVMQNPRHLVRRRGQEARLRCSPMKGHSHVYWYRQLPEEGLKFMVYLQKENIIDESGMPKERFSAEFPKEGPSILRIQQVVRGDSAAYFCASSQGTGSYEQYFGPGTRLTVT.

The CDR3 sequence: CASSLTGSADTQYF. CDR3 DNA: TGCGCCAGCAGCTTGACGGGGTCGGCAGATACGCAGTATTTT. The chain employs TRBV5-1 and TRBJ2-3, with D perhaps matching TRBD2 (5 bases). The germline V gene encodes CDR1 SGHRS and CDR2 YFSETQ. The CDR3 covers 14 residues. V was pared by 1 base and J by 4 bases, with 10 bases between.

Only a few counts were recorded for this clone. This sequence joins TRBV9 and TRBJ2-6; the D gene is possibly TRBD2 (7 bases). Germline CDR1 reads SGDLS; CDR2 reads YYNGEE. The CDR3 covers 17 residues. The ends were cut back, 4 bases at V and 0 bases at J, with 14 bases in the middle. CDR3 nucleotides: TGTGCCAGCAGCCCGGGGGGCTTACTCTCTGGGGCCAACGTCCTGACTTTC. Its protein is CASSPGGLLSGANVLTF.